This TCR beta chain stems from a study of response to subunit inactivated influenza vaccine. With regard to this clonotype: What it binds is unknown.

General study points: After each seasonal influenza vaccination, few new T cells are recruited, the authors suggested.

MiXCR, run by TCRdb on the RT-PCR reads, gives a single entry per CDR3 protein. The table has fewer than 700,000 distinct CDR3 sequences, 10% to 15% seen once. Trimming cost V 2 bases and J 7 bases; bases outside gene matches: 7. Germline V lookup: CDR1 KGHSH, CDR2 LQKENI. This CDR3 comprises 14 residues. This receptor was taken from a man in his fifties or sixties who received an inactivated influenza vaccine. Source: PBMCs from blood, taken 45 days after vaccination. The chain combines TRBV18 with TRBJ1-2; TRBD1 matches at 7 bases. The CDR3 here is CASSPGTVGFGYTF. DNA for the CDR3: TGTGCCAGCTCACCAGGGACAGTGGGTTTTGGCTACACCTTC. Combining the CDR3 with reference TRBV18 and TRBJ1-2 gives the whole variable domain NAGVMQNPRHLVRRRGQEARLRCSPMKGHSHVYWYRQLPEEGLKFMVYLQKENIIDESGMPKERFSAEFPKEGPSILRIQQVVRGDSAAYFCASSPGTVGFGYTFGSGTRLTVV.